Reported below is one TCR beta chain. What it recognizes is unknown. The CDR3 contains 14 residues. The germline gives CDR1 SGHAT, CDR2 FQDESV (reference sequence). V lost 5 bases and J lost 3, with 14 bases in between. This entry is derived from a study of cytomegalovirus exposure and HLA in healthy donors. Primers included in the PCR were 60 Vbeta and 13 Jbeta primers. Data came from immunoSEQ multiplex PCR; TCRdb stores just in-frame clones and leaves some out. Among about 130,000 clones listed, around 79% were seen once. The study's findings and limits: Researchers reported from a later analysis that most CMV-associated TCR beta chains appeared HLA-restricted.

Sequenced sample: PBMCs. The chain recombines TRBV11-1 with TRBJ2-7; D may be TRBD2 (5 bases). This sequence originates from a woman between 40 and 50 years old in good health and CMV-seropositive. CDR3 sequence (DNA): TGTGCCAGCAGCCCACTCGCGGGTGTCTACGAGCAGTACTTC. It specifies CASSPLAGVYEQYF.